Reported below is one TCR beta chain. These data come from a study of blood T cell repertoires in COVID-19. Profiling relied on immunoSEQ multiplex PCR, and the TCRdb table lists in-frame clones only, not all of them. In the table there are around 57,000 clones, about 86% of which are singletons. Input material: peripheral blood. The receptor was isolated from a woman older than 75 with active COVID-19.

CDR3 nucleotides: TGTGCCACCAGCAGAGACAGGGGGCTGAGAGAGCAGTACTTC. Residues: CATSRDRGLREQYF. The chain links TRBV15 to TRBJ2-7, with 8 bases identical to TRBD1. Trimming removed 0 bases from V and 7 bases from J; junction bases left unmatched: 5. The CDR3 sequence is 14 residues long. Germline values: CDR1 LNHNV, CDR2 YYDKDF (reference sequence).